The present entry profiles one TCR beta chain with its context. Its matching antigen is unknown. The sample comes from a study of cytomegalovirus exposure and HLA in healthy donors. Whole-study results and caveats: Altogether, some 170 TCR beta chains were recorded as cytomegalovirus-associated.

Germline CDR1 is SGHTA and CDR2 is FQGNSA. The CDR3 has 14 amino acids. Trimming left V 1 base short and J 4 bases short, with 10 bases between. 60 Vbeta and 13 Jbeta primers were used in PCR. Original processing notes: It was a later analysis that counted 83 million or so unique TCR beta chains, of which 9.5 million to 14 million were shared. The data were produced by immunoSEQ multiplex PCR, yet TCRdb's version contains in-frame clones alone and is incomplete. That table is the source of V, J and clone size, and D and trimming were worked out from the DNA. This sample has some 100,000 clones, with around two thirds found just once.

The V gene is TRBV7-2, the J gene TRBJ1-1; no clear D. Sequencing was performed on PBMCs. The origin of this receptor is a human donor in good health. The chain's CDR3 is CASSLVGTVTEAFF. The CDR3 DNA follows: TGTGCCAGCAGCTTAGTTGGTACAGTCACTGAAGCTTTCTTT.